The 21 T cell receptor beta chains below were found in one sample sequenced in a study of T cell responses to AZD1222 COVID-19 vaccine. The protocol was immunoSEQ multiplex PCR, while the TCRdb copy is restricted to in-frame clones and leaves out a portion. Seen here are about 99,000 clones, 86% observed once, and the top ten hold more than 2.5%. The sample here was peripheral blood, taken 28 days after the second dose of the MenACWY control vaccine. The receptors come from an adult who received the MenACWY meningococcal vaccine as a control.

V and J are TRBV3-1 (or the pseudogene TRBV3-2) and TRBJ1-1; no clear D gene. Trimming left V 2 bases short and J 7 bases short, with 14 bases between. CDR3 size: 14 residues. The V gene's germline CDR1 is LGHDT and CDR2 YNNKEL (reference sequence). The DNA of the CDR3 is TGTGCCAGCAGCCAAAACGGGAGAGGTTTTGAAGCTTTCTTT. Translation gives CASSQNGRGFEAFF.

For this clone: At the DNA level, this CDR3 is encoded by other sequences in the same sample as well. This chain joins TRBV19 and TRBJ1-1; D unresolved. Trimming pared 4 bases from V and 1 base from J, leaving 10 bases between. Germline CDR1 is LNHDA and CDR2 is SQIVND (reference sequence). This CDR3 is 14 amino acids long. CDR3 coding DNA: TGTGCCAGTAGTACTCGGACGGGGAACACTGAAGCTTTCTTT. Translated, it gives CASSTRTGNTEAFF.

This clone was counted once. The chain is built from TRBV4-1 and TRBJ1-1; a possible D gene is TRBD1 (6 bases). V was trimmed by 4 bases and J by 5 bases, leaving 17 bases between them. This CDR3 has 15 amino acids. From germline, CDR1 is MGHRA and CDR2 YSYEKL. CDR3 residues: CASSLGGQGITEAFF. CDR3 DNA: TGCGCCAGCAGCCTGGGGGGGCAGGGGATAACTGAAGCTTTCTTT.

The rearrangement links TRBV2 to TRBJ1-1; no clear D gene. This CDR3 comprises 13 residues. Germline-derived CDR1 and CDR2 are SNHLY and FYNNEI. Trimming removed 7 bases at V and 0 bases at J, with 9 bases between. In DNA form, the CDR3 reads TGTGCCAGCATGAAGACCATGAACACTGAAGCTTTCTTT. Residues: CASMKTMNTEAFF.

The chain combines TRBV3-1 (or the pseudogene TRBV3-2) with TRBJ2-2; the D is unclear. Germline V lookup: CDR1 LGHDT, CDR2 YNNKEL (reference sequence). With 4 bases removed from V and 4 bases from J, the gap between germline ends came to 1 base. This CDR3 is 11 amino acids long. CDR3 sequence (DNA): TGTGCCAGCAGCCGCACCGGGGAGCTGTTTTTT. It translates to CASSRTGELFF.

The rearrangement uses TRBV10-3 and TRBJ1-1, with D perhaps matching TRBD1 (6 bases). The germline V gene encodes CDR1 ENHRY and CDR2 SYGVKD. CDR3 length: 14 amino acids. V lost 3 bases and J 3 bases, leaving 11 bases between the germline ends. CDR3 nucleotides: TGTGCCATCAGTGACGGGGGCGCGTACACTGAAGCTTTCTTT. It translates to CAISDGGAYTEAFF.

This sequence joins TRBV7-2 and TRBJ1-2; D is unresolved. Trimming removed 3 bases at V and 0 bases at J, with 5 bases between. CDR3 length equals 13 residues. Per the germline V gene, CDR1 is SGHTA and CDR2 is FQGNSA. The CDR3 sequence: CASSLITNYGYTF. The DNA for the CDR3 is TGTGCCAGCAGCTTGATAACTAACTATGGCTACACCTTC.

CDR3 nucleotides: TGTGCCAGCAGCCAAGTGGGACTAGCGGGGGACAATGAGCAGTTCTTC. This codes for CASSQVGLAGDNEQFF. The gene calls are TRBV4-2 and TRBJ2-1; 14 bases match TRBD2. Losses at the gene ends were 1 base for V and 5 bases for J; bases not matched to a gene: 1. The CDR3 loop spans 16 amino acids. Per germline, CDR1 LGHNA and CDR2 YNFKEQ.

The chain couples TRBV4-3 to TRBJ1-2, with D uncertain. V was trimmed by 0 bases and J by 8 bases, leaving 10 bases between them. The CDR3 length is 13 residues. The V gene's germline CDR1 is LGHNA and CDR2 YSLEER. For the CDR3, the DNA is TGCGCCAGCAGCCAAGATAGAGGGCTGGGCTACACCTTC. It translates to CASSQDRGLGYTF.

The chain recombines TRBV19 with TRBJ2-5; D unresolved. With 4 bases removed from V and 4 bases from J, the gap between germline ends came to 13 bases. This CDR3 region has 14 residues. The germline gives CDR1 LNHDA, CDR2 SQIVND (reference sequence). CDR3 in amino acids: CASSTFVDRETQYF. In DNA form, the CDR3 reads TGTGCCAGTAGTACTTTCGTCGACCGAGAGACCCAGTACTTC.

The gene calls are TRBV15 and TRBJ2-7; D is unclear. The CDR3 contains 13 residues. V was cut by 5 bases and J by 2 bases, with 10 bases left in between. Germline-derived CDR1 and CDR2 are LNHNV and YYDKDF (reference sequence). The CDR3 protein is CATSEVGAYEQYF. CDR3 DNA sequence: TGTGCCACCAGCGAGGTAGGAGCCTACGAGCAGTACTTC.

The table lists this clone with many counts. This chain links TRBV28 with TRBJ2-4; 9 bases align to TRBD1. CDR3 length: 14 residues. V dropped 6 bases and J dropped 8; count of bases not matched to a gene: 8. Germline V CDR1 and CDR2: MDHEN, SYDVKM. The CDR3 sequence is CASSQTGGDDIQYF. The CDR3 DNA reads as TGTGCCAGCAGCCAGACAGGGGGGGATGACATTCAGTACTTC.

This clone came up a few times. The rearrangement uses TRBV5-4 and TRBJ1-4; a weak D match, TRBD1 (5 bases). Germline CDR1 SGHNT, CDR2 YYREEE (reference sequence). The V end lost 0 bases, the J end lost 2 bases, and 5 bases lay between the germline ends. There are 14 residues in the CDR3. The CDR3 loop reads CASSLAGTNEKLFF. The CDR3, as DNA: TGTGCCAGCAGCTTGGCAGGGACTAATGAAAAACTGTTTTTT. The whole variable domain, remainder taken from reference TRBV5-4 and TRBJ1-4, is ETGVTQSPTHLIKTRGQQVTLRCSSQSGHNTVSWYQQALGQGPQFIFQYYREEENGRGNFPPRFSGLQFPNYSSELNVNALELDDSALYLCASSLAGTNEKLFFGSGTQLSVL.

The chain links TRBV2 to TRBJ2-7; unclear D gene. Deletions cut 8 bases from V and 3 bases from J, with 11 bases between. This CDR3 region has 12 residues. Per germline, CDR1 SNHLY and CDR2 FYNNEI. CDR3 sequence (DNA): TGTGCCAGCGGGTACAGATACTACGAGCAGTACTTC. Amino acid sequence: CASGYRYYEQYF.

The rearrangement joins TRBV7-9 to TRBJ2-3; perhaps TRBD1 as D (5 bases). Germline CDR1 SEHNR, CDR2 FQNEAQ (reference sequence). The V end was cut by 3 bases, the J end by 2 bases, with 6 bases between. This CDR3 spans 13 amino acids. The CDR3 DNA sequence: TGTGCCAGCAGCTTCAGGGACACAGATACGCAGTATTTT. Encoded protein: CASSFRDTDTQYF.

CDR3 loop: CASSARTSGGPGEQFF. The CDR3 coding sequence is TGTGCCAGCAGTGCCCGGACTAGCGGGGGGCCGGGAGAGCAGTTCTTC. The J gene is TRBJ2-1, the V gene TRBV6-1; 14 nucleotides agree with TRBD2. This CDR3 has 16 amino acids. Trimming cost V 4 bases and J 10 bases; bases outside gene matches: 9. CDR1 and CDR2 from the germline V gene are MNHNS and SASEGT.

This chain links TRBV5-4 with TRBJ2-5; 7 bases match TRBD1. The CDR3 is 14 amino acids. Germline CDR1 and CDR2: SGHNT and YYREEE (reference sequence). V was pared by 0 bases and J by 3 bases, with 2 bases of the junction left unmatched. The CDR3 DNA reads TGTGCCAGCAGCTTGGCCACAGGGGAAGAGACCCAGTACTTC. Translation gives CASSLATGEETQYF.

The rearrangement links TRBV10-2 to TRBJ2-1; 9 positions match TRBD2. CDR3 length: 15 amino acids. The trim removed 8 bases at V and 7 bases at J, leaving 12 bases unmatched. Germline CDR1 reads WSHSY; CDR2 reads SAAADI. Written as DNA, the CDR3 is TGCGCCAGCTCCCCGCTAGCGGGGAGAGTTAATGAGCAGTTCTTC. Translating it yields CASSPLAGRVNEQFF.

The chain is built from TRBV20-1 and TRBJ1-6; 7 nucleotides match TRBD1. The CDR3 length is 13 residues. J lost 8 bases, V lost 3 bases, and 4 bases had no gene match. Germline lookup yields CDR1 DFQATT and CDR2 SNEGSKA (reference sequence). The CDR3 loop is CSASQGDYSPLHF. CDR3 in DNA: TGCAGTGCTAGTCAGGGGGATTATTCACCCCTCCACTTT.

This chain's CDR3 is CASSYGTGPSTDTQYF. In nucleotides, the CDR3 is TGTGCCAGCAGCTATGGGACAGGACCTAGCACAGATACGCAGTATTTT. The genes are TRBV5-8 and TRBJ2-3, with TRBD1 identical over 8 bases. The CDR3 has 16 amino acids. In germline, CDR1 is SGHTS, CDR2 YDEGEE. Unmatched junction bases numbered 6, after V lost 3 bases and J lost 0 bases.

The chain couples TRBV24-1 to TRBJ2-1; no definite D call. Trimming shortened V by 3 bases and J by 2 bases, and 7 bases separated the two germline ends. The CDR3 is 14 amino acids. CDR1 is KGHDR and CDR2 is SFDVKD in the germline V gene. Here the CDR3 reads CATSDVNTYNEQFF. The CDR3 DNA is TGTGCCACCAGTGATGTAAATACCTACAATGAGCAGTTCTTC.